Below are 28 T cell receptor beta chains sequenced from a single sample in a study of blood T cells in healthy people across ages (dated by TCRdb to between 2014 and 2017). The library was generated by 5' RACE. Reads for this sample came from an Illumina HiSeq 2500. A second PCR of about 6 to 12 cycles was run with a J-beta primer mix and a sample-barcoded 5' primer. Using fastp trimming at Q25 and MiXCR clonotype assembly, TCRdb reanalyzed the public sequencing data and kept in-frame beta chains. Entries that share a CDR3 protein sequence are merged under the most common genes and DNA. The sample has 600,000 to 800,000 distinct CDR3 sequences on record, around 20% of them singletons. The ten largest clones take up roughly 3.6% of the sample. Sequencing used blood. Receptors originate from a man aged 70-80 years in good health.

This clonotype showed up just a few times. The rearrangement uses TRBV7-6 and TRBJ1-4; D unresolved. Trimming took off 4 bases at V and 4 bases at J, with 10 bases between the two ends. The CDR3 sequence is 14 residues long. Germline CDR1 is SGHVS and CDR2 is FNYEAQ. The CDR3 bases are TGTGCCAGCAGCTCAGGACTGGATAATGAAAAACTGTTTTTT. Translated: CASSSGLDNEKLFF.

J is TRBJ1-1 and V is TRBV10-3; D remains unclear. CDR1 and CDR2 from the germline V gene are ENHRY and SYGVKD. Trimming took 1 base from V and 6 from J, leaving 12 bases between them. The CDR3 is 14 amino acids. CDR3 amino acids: CAISELKGGAEAFF. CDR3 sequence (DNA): TGTGCCATCAGTGAGTTGAAAGGAGGCGCTGAAGCTTTCTTT.

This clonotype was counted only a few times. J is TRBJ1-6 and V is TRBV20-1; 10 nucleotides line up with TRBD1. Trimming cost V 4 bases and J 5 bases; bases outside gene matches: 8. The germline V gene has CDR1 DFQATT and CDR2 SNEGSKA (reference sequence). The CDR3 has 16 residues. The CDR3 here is CSATGDRGGDNSPLHF. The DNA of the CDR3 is TGCAGTGCTACCGGGGACAGGGGAGGAGATAATTCACCCCTCCACTTT.

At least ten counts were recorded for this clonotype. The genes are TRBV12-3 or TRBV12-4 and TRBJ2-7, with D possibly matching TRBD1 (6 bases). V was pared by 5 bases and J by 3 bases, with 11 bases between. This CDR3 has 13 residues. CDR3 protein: CASSPDSYYEQYF. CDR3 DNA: TGTGCCAGCAGTCCGGACAGTTACTACGAGCAGTACTTC.

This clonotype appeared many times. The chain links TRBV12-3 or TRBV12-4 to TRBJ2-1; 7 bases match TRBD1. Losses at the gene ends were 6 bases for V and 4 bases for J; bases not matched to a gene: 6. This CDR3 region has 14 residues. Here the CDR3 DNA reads TGTGCCAGCAGCTTGAGACAGGGTTACAATGAGCAGTTCTTC. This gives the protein CASSLRQGYNEQFF.

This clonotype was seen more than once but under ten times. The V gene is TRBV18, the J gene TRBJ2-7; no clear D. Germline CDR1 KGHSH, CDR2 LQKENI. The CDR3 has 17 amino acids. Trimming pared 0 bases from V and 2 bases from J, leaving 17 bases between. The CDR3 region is CASSPPMKRDGAYEQYF. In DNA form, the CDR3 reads TGTGCCAGCTCACCACCGATGAAGCGCGACGGCGCCTACGAGCAGTACTTC. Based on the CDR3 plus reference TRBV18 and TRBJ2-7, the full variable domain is NAGVMQNPRHLVRRRGQEARLRCSPMKGHSHVYWYRQLPEEGLKFMVYLQKENIIDESGMPKERFSAEFPKEGPSILRIQQVVRGDSAAYFCASSPPMKRDGAYEQYFGPGTRLTVT.

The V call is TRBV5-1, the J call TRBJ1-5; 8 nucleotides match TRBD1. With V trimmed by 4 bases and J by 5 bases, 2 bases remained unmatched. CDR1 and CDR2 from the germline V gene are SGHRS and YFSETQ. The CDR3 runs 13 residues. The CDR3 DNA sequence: TGCGCCAGCAGCGAACAGGGGGATCAGCCCCAGCATTTT. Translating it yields CASSEQGDQPQHF. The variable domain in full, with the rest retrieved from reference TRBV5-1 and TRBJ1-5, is KAGVTQTPRYLIKTRGQQVTLSCSPISGHRSVSWYQQTPGQGLQFLFEYFSETQRNKGNFPGRFSGRQFSNSRSEMNVSTLELGDSALYLCASSEQGDQPQHFGDGTRLSIL.

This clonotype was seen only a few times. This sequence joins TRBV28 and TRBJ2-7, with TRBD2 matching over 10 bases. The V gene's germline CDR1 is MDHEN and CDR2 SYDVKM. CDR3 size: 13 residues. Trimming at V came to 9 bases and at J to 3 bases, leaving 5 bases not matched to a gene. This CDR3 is CASDRTSGYEQYF. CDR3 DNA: TGTGCCAGTGACAGGACTAGCGGCTACGAGCAGTACTTC.

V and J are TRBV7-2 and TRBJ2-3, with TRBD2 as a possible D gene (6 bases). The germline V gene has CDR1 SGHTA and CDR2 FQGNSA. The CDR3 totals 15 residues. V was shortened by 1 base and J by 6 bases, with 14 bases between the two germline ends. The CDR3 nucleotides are TGTGCCAGCAGCTTAGAATCGGGAGTTAGGGATACGCAGTATTTT. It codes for CASSLESGVRDTQYF.

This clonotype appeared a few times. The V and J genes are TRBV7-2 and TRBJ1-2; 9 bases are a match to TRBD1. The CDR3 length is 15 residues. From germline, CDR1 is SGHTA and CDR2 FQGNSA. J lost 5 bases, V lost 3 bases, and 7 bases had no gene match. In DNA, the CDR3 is TGTGCCAGCAGCTTTTCCAACAGGGGGCTTTATGGCTACACCTTC. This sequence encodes CASSFSNRGLYGYTF.

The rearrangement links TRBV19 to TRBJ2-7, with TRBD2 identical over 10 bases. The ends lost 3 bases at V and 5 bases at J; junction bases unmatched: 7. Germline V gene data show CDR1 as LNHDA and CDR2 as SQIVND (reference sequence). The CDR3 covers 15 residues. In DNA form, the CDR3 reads TGTGCCAGTAGTATCTACTCTAGCGGGAGCCACGAGCAGTACTTC. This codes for CASSIYSSGSHEQYF.

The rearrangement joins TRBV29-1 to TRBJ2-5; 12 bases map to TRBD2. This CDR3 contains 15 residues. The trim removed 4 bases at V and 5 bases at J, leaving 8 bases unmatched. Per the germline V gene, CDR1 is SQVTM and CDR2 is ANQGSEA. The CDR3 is CSVVPSGRALETQYF. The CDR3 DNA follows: TGCAGCGTTGTTCCTAGCGGGAGGGCCCTGGAGACCCAGTACTTC. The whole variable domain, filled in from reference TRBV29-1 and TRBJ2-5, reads SAVISQKPSRDICQRGTSLTIQCQVDSQVTMMFWYRQQPGQSLTLIATANQGSEATYESGFVIDKFPISRPNLTFSTLTVSNMSPEDSSIYLCSVVPSGRALETQYFGPGTRLLVL.

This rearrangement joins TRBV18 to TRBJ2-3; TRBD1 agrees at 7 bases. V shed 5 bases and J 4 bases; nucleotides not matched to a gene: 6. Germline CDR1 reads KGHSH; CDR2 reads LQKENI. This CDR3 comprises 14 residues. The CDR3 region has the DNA TGTGCCAGCTCAAAACGACAGGGCGCAGATACGCAGTATTTT. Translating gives CASSKRQGADTQYF.

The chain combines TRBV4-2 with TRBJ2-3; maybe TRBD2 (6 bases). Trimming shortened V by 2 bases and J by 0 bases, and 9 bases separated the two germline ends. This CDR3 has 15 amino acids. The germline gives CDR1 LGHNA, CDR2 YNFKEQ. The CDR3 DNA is TGTGCCAGCAGCCAACTAGCGTCTAGCACAGATACGCAGTATTTT. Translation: CASSQLASSTDTQYF.

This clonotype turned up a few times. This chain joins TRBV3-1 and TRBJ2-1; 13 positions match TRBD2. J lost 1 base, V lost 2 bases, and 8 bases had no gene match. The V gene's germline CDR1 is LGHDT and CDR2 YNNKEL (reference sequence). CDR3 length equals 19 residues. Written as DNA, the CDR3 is TGTGCCAGCAGCCAATCGCTACTAGCGGGAGGGCCGTCCTACAATGAGCAGTTCTTC. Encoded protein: CASSQSLLAGGPSYNEQFF.

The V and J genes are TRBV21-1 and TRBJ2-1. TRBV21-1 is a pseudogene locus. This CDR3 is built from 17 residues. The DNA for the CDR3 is TGTGCCAGCAGCAAAGATGACACCAACGGTCGAGGCAATGAACAGTTCTTC. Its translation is CASSKDDTNGRGNEQFF.

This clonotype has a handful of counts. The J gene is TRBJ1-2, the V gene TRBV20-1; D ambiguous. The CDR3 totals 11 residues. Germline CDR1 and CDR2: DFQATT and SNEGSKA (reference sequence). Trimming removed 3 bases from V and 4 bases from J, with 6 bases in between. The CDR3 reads CSASLSYGYTF. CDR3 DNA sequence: TGCAGTGCTAGCCTGAGCTATGGCTACACCTTC.

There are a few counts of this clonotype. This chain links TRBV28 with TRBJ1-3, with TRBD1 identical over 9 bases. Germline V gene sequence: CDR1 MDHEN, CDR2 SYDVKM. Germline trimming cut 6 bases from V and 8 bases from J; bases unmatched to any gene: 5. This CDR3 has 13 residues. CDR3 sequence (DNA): TGTGCCAGCAGCAAGGACAGGGGTGACACCATATATTTT. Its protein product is CASSKDRGDTIYF.

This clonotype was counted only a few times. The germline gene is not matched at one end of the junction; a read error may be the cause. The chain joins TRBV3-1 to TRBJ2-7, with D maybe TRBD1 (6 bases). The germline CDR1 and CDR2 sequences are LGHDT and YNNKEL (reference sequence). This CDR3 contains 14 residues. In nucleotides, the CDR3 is TGTGCCGGCAGCCAGTCAGGGGAATCCTACGAGCAGTACTTC. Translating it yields CAGSQSGESYEQYF.

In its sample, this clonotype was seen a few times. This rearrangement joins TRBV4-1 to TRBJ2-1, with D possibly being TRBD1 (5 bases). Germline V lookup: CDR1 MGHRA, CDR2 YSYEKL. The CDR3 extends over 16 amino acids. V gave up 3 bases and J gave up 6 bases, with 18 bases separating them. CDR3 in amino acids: CASSHTGRAVGNEQFF. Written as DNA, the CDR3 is TGCGCCAGCAGCCATACAGGCCGGGCTGTGGGCAATGAGCAGTTCTTC.

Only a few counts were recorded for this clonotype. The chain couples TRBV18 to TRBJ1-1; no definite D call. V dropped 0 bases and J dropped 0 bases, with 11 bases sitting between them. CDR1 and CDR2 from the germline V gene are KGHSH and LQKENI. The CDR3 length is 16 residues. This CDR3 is CASSPPGASMNTEAFF. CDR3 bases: TGTGCCAGCTCACCACCCGGAGCCTCTATGAACACTGAAGCTTTCTTT.

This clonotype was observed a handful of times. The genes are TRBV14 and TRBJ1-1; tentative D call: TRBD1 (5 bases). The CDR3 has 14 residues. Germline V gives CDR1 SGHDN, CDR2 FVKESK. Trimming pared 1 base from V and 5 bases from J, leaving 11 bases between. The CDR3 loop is CASSQAWGGTEAFF. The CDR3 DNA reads TGTGCCAGCAGCCAAGCGTGGGGCGGAACTGAAGCTTTCTTT.

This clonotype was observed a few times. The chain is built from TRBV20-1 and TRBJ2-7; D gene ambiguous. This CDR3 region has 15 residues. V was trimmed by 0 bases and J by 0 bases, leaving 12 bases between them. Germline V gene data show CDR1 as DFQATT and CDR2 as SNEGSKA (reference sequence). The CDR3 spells CSARDFCGSSYEQYF. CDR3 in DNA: TGCAGTGCTAGAGATTTTTGCGGAAGCTCCTACGAGCAGTACTTC.

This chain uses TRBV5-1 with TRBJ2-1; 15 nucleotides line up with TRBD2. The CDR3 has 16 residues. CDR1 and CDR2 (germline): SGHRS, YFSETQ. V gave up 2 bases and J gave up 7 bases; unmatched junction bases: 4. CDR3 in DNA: TGCGCCAGCAGCTTTACAGGGACTAGCGGGAGGAATGAGCAGTTCTTC. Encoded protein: CASSFTGTSGRNEQFF.

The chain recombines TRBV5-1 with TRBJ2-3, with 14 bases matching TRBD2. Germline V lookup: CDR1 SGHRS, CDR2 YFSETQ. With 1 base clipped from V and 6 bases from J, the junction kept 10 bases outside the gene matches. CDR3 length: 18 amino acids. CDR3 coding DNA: TGCGCCAGCAGCTTGAAACGTGGGACTAGCGGGAGTGGTGATACGCAGTATTTT. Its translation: CASSLKRGTSGSGDTQYF.

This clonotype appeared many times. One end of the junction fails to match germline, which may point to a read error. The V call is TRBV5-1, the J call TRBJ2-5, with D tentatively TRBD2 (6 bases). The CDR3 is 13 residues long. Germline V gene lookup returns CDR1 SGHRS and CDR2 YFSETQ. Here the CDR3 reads CASRLGLQETQYF. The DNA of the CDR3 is TGCGCCAGCAGGTTGGGACTCCAAGAGACCCAGTACTTC.

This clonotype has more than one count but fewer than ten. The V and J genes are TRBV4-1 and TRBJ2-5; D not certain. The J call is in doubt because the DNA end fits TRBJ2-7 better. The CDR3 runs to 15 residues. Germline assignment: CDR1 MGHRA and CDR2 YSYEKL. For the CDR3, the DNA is TGCGCCAGCAGCCAAGAAACAGCCGTGGTCTACGAGCAGTACTTC. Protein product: CASSQETAVVYEQYF.

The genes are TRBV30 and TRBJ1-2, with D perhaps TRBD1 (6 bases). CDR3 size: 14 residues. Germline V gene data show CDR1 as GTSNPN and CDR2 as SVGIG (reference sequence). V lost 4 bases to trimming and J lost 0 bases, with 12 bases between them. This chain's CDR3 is CAWNQQGSNYGYTF. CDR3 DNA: TGTGCCTGGAACCAACAGGGCTCTAACTATGGCTACACCTTC.